The entry that follows covers one TCR beta chain sequence. The data stem from a study of blood T cell repertoires in COVID-19. Study at large: The United States, Italy and Spain supplied acute and convalescent COVID-19 samples. T cells, B-cell-depleted T cells, or PBMCs provided the cDNA or gDNA that served as material.

How the authors handled the data: Reference gene primer amplification gave estimated nucleated cell counts. Repertoires were generated with immunoSEQ multiplex PCR, while TCRdb's copy carries only in-frame clones and drops some. V and J calls and clone size come straight from that table; D and trimming were deduced from the DNA. The table lists about 270,000 clones, about four fifths of them singletons, with roughly 3.1% in the top ten. The sequenced material came from peripheral blood. The clonotype comes from a woman under 30 with acute or convalescent COVID-19.

CDR3 coding DNA: TGCAGCGTTTCGGGTTGGAACTACTACACCTTC. It specifies CSVSGWNYYTF. The gene calls are TRBV29-1 and TRBJ1-2; D remains ambiguous. Germline assignment: CDR1 SQVTM and CDR2 ANQGSEA. V was shortened by 5 bases and J by 10 bases, with 14 bases between the two germline ends. The CDR3 totals 11 residues.